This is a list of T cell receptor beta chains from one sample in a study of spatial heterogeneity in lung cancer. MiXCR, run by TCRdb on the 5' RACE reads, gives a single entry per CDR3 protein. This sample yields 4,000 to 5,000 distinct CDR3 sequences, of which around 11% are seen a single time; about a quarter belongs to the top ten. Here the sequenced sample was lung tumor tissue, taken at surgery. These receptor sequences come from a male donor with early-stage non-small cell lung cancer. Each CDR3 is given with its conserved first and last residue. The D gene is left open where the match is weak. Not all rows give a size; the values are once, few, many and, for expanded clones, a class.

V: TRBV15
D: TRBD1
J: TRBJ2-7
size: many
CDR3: CATSNQDRGINEQYF
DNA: TGTGCCACCAGCAACCAGGACAGGGGGATCAACGAGCAGTACTTC

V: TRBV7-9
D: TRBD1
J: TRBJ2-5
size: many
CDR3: CASRRTGIETQYF
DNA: TGTGCCAGCAGACGGACAGGGATAGAGACCCAGTACTTC

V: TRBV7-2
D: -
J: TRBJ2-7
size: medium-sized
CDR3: CASSLGFTGPGEQYF
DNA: TGTGCCAGCAGCTTAGGATTTACAGGGCCGGGGGAGCAGTACTTC

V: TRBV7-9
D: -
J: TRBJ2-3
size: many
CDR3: CASSPRSESDTQYF
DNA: TGTGCCAGCAGCCCACGATCGGAGTCAGATACGCAGTATTTT

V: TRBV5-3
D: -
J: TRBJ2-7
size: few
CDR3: CARSFSGRISYEQYF
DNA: TGTGCCAGAAGCTTTTCTGGGCGGATAAGTTACGAGCAGTACTTC

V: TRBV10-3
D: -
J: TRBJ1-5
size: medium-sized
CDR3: CAISDATSNQPQHF
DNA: TGTGCCATCAGTGACGCCACGAGCAATCAGCCCCAGCATTTT

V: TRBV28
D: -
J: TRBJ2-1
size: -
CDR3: CASRLELASSDEQFF
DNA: TGTGCCAGCAGACTTGAACTAGCATCCAGCGATGAGCAGTTCTTC

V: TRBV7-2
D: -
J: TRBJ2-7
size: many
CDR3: CASSLGSQPRSYEQYF
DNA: TGTGCCAGCAGCTTAGGTTCCCAGCCTAGGTCCTACGAGCAGTACTTC

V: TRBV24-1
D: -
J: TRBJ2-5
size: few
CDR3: CATSVGLGEETQYF
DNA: TGTGCCACCAGTGTAGGCCTAGGGGAAGAGACCCAGTACTTC

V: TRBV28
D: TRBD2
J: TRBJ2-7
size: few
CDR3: CASSPASGYTSYEQYF
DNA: TGTGCCAGCAGTCCCGCTAGCGGCTATACCTCCTACGAGCAGTACTTC

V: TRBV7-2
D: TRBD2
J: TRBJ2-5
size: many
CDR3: CASSPLAGGYQETQYF
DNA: TGTGCCAGCAGCCCCCTTGCGGGGGGGTACCAAGAGACCCAGTACTTC

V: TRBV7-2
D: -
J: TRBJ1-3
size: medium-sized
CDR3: CASSLISGTSGNTIYF
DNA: TGTGCCAGCAGCTTAATCTCAGGGACCAGCGGAAACACCATATATTTT

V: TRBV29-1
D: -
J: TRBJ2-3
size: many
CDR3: CSARGTPGGSDTQYF
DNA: TGCAGCGCCCGGGGAACCCCCGGAGGGTCAGATACGCAGTATTTT

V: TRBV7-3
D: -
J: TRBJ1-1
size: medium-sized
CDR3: CASSFSEWGEAFF
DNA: TGTGCCAGCAGCTTTTCGGAATGGGGTGAAGCTTTCTTT

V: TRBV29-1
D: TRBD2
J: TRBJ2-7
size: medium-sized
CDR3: CSVATSGRREQYF
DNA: TGCAGCGTTGCGACTAGCGGGAGGAGGGAGCAGTACTTC

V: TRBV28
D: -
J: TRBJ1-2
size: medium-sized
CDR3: CASSLGGRLDGYTF
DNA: TGTGCCAGCAGTTTAGGTGGGCGACTAGACGGCTACACCTTC

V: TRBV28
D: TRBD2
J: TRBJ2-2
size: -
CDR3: CASNKRSGSVTGELFF
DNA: TGTGCCAGCAACAAGAGGAGCGGGAGTGTAACCGGGGAGCTGTTTTTT

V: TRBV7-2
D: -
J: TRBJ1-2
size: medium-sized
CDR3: CASSLNSYGYTF
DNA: TGTGCCAGCAGCTTAAACTCCTATGGCTACACCTTC

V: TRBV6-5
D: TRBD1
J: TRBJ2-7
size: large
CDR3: CASSPGTGRYEQYF
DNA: TGTGCCAGCAGTCCCGGGACAGGGCGTTACGAGCAGTACTTC

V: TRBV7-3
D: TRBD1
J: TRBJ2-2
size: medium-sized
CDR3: CASSWGQGTELFF
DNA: TGTGCCAGCAGCTGGGGACAGGGAACGGAGCTGTTTTTT

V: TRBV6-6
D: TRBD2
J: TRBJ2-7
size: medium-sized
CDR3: CASSYYTSGGTYEQYF
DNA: TGTGCCAGCAGTTACTATACTAGCGGGGGAACTTACGAGCAGTACTTC

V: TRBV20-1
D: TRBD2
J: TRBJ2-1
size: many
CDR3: CSASSIPGGDWGYNEQFF
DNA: TGCAGTGCCTCGTCGATTCCTGGGGGGGACTGGGGATACAATGAGCAGTTCTTC

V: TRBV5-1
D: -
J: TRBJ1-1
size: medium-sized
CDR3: CASSNSFEAFF
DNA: TGCGCCAGCAGTAATAGTTTTGAAGCTTTCTTT

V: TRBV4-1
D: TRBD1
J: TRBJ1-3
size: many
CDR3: CASSPRDRPFSGNTIYF
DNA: TGCGCCAGCAGCCCCCGGGACAGACCTTTCTCTGGAAACACCATATATTTT

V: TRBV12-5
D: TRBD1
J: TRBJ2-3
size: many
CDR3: CASGLGQGTDTQYF
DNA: TGTGCTAGTGGTTTAGGACAGGGCACAGATACGCAGTATTTT

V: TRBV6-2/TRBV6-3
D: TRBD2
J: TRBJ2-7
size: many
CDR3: CASSYPDGDPPSGYSYEQYF
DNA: TGTGCCAGCAGTTACCCAGACGGGGACCCGCCTAGCGGCTACTCCTACGAGCAGTACTTC

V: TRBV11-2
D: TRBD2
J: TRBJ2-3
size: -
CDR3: CASSHTRAGGSNTQYF
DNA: TGTGCCAGCAGCCACACCCGCGCGGGAGGATCGAATACGCAGTATTTT

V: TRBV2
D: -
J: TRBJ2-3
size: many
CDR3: CASSEYQGEADTQYF
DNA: TGTGCCAGCAGTGAATATCAGGGGGAGGCAGATACGCAGTATTTT

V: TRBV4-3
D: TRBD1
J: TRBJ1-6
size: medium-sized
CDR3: CASSPQGGRSPLHF
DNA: TGCGCCAGCAGCCCCCAGGGGGGCCGATCACCCCTCCACTTT

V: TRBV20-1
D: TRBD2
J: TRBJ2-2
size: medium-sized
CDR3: CSARRAGGPLDTGELFF
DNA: TGCAGTGCTAGAAGGGCGGGAGGGCCCTTGGACACCGGGGAGCTGTTTTTT

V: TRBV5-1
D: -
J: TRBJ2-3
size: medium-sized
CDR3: CASSTGSTDTQYF
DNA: TGCGCCAGCTCTACAGGGAGCACAGATACGCAGTATTTT

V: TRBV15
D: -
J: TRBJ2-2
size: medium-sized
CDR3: CATSTTLQGPGELFF
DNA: TGTGCCACCAGCACAACTTTACAGGGTCCCGGGGAGCTGTTTTTT

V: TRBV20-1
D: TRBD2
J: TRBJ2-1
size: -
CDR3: CSARTSGGSSYNEQFF
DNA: TGCAGTGCTAGGACTAGCGGAGGGAGCTCCTACAATGAGCAGTTCTTC

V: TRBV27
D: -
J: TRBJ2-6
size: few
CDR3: CASSEGAGANVLTF
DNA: TGTGCCAGCAGTGAAGGGGCTGGGGCCAACGTCCTGACTTTC

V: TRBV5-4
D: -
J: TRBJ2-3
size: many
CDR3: CASSDTKFTDTQYF
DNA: TGTGCCAGCAGTGATACAAAGTTCACAGATACGCAGTATTTT

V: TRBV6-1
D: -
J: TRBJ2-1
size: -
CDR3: CASSPLGQGYNEQFF
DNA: TGTGCCAGCAGTCCCCTGGGACAAGGGTACAATGAGCAGTTCTTC

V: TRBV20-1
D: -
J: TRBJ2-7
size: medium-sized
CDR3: CSAREWSGRGEQYF
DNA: TGCAGTGCTAGAGAATGGTCAGGGAGAGGAGAGCAGTACTTC

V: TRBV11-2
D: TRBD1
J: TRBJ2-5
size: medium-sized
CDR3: CASSTRTGQETQYF
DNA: TGTGCCAGCAGCACCCGGACAGGGCAAGAGACCCAGTACTTC

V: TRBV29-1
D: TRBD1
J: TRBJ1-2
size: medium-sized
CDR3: CSVEAVPGGMNYTF
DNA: TGCAGCGTTGAAGCGGTTCCAGGGGGGATGAACTACACCTTC

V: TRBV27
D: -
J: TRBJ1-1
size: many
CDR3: CASSLGTEAFF
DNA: TGTGCCAGCAGTTTGGGCACTGAAGCTTTCTTT

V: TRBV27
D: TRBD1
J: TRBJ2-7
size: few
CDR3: CASSLSGTVPYEQYF
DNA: TGTGCCAGCAGTTTATCGGGGACAGTACCCTACGAGCAGTACTTC

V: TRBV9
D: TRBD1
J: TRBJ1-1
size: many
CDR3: CASSLLRQGGTEAFF
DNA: TGTGCCAGCAGCCTTTTGAGACAGGGGGGCACTGAAGCTTTCTTT

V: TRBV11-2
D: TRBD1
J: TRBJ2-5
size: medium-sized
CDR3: CASSFNRGLETQYF
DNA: TGTGCCAGCAGCTTCAACAGGGGGCTGGAGACCCAGTACTTC

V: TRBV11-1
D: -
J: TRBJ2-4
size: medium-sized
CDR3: CASSLTRENIQYF
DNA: TGTGCCAGCAGCTTAACAAGAGAAAACATTCAGTACTTC

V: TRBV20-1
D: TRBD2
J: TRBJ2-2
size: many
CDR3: CSARAGTRGTGELFF
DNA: TGCAGTGCTAGAGCCGGGACTAGGGGCACCGGGGAGCTGTTTTTT

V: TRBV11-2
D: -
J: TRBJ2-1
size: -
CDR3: CASSTRTLADEQFF
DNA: TGTGCCAGCAGCACCCGGACCCTTGCGGATGAGCAGTTCTTC

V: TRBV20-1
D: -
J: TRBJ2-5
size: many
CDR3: CSATRGGLRETQYF
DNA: TGCAGTGCTACTAGGGGGGGCTTGAGGGAGACCCAGTACTTC

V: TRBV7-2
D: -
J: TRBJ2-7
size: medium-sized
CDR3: CASGGNPYEQYF
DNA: TGTGCCAGTGGGGGAAATCCCTACGAGCAGTACTTC

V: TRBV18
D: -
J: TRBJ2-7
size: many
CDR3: CASSPAGNTYEQYF
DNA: TGTGCCAGCTCACCGGCGGGAAACACCTACGAGCAGTACTTC

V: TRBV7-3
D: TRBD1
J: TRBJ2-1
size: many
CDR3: CASSLRGTGPNEQFF
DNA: TGTGCCAGCAGCTTAAGGGGGACAGGGCCCAATGAGCAGTTCTTC

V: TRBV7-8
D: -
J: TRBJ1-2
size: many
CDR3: CASSLFAEAPGGYTF
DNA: TGTGCCAGCAGCTTATTTGCGGAGGCCCCTGGAGGCTACACCTTC

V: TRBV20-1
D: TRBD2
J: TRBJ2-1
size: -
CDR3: CSASPYGSSGRAGEQFF
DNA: TGCAGTGCTAGTCCTTACGGGTCGAGCGGGAGGGCCGGTGAGCAGTTCTTC

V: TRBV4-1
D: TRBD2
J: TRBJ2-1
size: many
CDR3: CASSQVPGGEQFF
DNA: TGCGCCAGCAGCCAAGTACCGGGGGGTGAGCAGTTCTTC

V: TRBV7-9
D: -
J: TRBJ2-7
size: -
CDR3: CASSPGEEQYF
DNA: TGTGCCAGCAGCCCAGGGGAGGAGCAGTACTTC